This T cell receptor (beta chain) was observed in a study of metastatic and nonmetastatic thyroid tumors (dated by TCRdb to the early 2020s). Looking at the study overall: Repertoires from peripheral blood and from tumor or nodule tissue samples of malignant and benign thyroid patients were compared.

This clone is a singleton in its sample. Its antigen is unknown. The sample holds no much larger clone one base away, and base qualities are not on file. One read provides weak support. General study outcomes and caveats: In both blood and tumor samples, malignant tumors were reported to have significantly higher TCR beta diversity than benign nodules.

No patient had received any treatment before thyroid surgery. The study retrospectively analysed patient clinical samples collected from about 2012 to 2018 using T-cell receptor beta sequencing. Library construction relied on PCR. The listed sequencing device is Illumina HiSeq 4000. The TCR beta-chain CDR3 region of each patient was profiled by high-throughput sequencing. Concerning the study's data processing: A classifier to discriminate distant-metastatic papillary thyroid cancer patients was built from CDR3 differences across clinicopathological groups. To measure repertoire diversity the researchers used the Shannon index, while the Morisita-Horn index served to gauge how similar the tumor and blood repertoires were. TCRdb trimmed the raw reads at Q25, called clones with MiXCR and kept productive beta chains. The V and J calls come from TCRdb's annotation, not from the publication. The sample table lists some 39,000 clones, approximately 15% of them with a count of one. The ten biggest clones cover over 20% of the sample.

From the cysteine through the phenylalanine, the CDR3 covers 17 amino acids. The kept DNA is CDR3 alone, 51 bases in frame from the first base. Reading the germline V gene gives CDR1 SGHRS and CDR2 YFSETQ. V gives up 4 bases and J gives up 2 bases, and the segment between their germline ends measures 21 bases. The sequence joins TRBV5-1 to TRBJ1-1, with the D gene not confidently named. The source of this sequence is a female donor with papillary thyroid cancer or a benign thyroid nodule (not recorded which). Some clones in this sample may be carry-over from other donors' samples. Sequencing was done on a sample of blood. Here the CDR3 is given as CASSPDYGQRSNTEAFF. The bases read TGCGCCAGCAGCCCTGATTACGGGCAAAGGAGTAACACTGAAGCTTTCTTT.